Sequencing of this TCR beta chain was carried out in a study of T-cell reconstitution after alpha-beta-depleted transplantation in children. During its preparation, the TCRbeta library received unique molecular identifiers. TCRdb reanalysed the PCR reads using MiXCR and keeps one entry per CDR3 protein. This table has a few hundred thousand distinct CDR3 sequences, roughly 22% appearing once. Deletions cut 1 base from V and 4 bases from J, with 14 bases between. Germline V gene lookup returns CDR1 SGHVS and CDR2 FQNEAQ. CDR3 length equals 16 residues. This specimen consisted of PBMCs from the stem cell graft donor, obtained from the stem cell graft. The chain joins TRBV7-8 to TRBJ1-5, with D possibly being TRBD1 (6 bases). This TCR came from a human donor who donated a stem cell graft to a child with acute myeloid leukemia. CDR3 DNA: TGTGCCAGCAGCTTAGTAGGCAGGGGATTGAATCAGCCCCAGCATTTT. Translated, it gives CASSLVGRGLNQPQHF.